This T cell receptor beta chain derives from a study of cytomegalovirus exposure and HLA in healthy donors. This PCR relied on a set of 60 Vbeta primers and 13 Jbeta primers. Only in-frame clones appear in the TCRdb table, and some are missing; sequencing was by immunoSEQ multiplex PCR. Of about 200,000 clones listed, more than 65% are singletons. Per germline, CDR1 SGHRS and CDR2 YFSETQ. V was clipped by 2 bases and J by 4 bases; unmatched bases: 4. The CDR3 loop spans 15 amino acids. Sequencing used PBMCs. V is TRBV5-1 and J is TRBJ2-2; 8 bases agree with TRBD2. This receptor was identified in a man aged 50-59 years in good health and CMV-seronegative. Here the CDR3 DNA reads TGCGCCAGCAGCTTACCCGGGACTAGCACCGGGGAGCTGTTTTTT. Translated: CASSLPGTSTGELFF.